Below, one TCR beta chain is given with its context. Its antigen is still unknown. This sample stems from a study of cytomegalovirus exposure and HLA in healthy donors. The study, taken as a whole, reports: Productive rates of about 87% or about 30% were seen for most TCR beta V segments in an earlier analysis. Most sequenced TCRs were rare (though some public TCRs occurred in many donors). The later analysis indicated that the majority of CMV-associated TCR beta chains appeared HLA-restricted. V- and J-gene trimming in TCR beta was tied to a missense DCLRE1C variant by an analysis performed later.

PCR amplification relied on 60 Vbeta primers (plus 13 Jbeta primers). Assay used: immunoSEQ multiplex PCR; TCRdb lists only in-frame clones, some missing. Altogether 80,000 to 100,000 clones are present, roughly 81% being singletons, with the ten largest covering 1.4%. Between the trimmed V and J ends, which lost 5 bases and 6 bases, there was a span of 17 bases. The CDR3 is made up of 14 amino acids. Germline CDR1 reads MDHEN; CDR2 reads SYDVKM. The chain is built from TRBV28 and TRBJ2-7; D is possibly TRBD1 (6 bases). Specimen: PBMCs. The receptor was isolated from a man in his forties in good health and CMV-seronegative. This CDR3 reads CASSPRGRLSEQYF. CDR3 sequence (DNA): TGTGCCAGCAGTCCTAGGGGGAGACTTAGCGAGCAGTACTTC.